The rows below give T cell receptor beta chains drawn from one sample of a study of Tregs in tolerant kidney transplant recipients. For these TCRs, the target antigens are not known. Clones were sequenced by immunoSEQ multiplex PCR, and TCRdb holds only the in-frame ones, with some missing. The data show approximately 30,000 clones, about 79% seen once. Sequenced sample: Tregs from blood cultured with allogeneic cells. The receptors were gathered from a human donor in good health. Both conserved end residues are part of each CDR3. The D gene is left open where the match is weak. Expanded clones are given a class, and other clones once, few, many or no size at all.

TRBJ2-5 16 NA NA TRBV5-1 CASSLMTGLARETQYF TGCGCCAGCAGCTTAATGACTGGATTAGCAAGGGAGACCCAGTACTTC
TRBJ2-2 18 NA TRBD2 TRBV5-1 CASSPWGRSGSNTGELFF TGCGCCAGCAGCCCCTGGGGGCGGAGCGGGAGTAACACCGGGGAGCTGTTTTTT
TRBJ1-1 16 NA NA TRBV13 CASSLGPTNMGTEAFF TGTGCCAGCAGCTTAGGCCCGACCAATATGGGCACTGAAGCTTTCTTT
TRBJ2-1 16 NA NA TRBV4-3 CASSPRLAAMGNEQFF TGCGCCAGCAGCCCACGCCTCGCGGCCATGGGAAATGAGCAGTTCTTC
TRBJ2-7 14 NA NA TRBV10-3 CAISEYSYSYEQYF TGTGCCATCAGTGAGTATTCTTACTCCTACGAGCAGTACTTC
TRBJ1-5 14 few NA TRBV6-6 CASSQRMSNQPQHF TGTGCCAGCAGTCAAAGGATGAGCAATCAGCCCCAGCATTTT
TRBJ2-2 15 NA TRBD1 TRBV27 CASSLGTGGTGELFF TGTGCCAGCAGTTTAGGGACAGGGGGCACCGGGGAGCTGTTTTTT
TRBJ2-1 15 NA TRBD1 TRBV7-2 CASSPDRVLSSEQFF TGTGCCAGCAGCCCGGACAGGGTGTTATCGAGTGAGCAGTTCTTC
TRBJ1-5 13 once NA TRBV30 CAWSGGHNQPQHF TGTGCCTGGAGTGGGGGGCACAATCAGCCCCAGCATTTT
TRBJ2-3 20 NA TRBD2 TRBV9 CASSVWGVTSGSLSTDTQYF TGTGCCAGCAGCGTCTGGGGGGTGACTAGCGGGAGCCTCAGCACAGATACGCAGTATTTT
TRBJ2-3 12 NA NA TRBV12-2 CAIPGVEDTQYF TGTGCAATCCCGGGAGTGGAAGATACGCAGTATTTT
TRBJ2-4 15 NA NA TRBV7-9 CSSSSGSGVGNIQYF TGTTCCAGCAGCTCCGGTTCTGGGGTTGGAAACATTCAGTACTTC
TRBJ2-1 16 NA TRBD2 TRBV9 CASSPQRLAGDGEQFF TGTGCCAGCAGCCCCCAGAGACTAGCGGGAGATGGTGAGCAGTTCTTC
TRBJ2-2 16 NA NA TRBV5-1 CASSLAARTGSGELFF TGCGCCAGCAGCTTGGCCGCGAGAACAGGGTCCGGGGAGCTGTTTTTT
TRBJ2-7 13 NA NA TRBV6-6 CASSRRQDYEQYF TGTGCCAGCAGCCGCCGGCAGGACTACGAGCAGTACTTC
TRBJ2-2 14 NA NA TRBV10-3 CAIRTGPTTGELFF TGTGCCATCCGAACGGGCCCCACCACCGGGGAGCTGTTTTTT
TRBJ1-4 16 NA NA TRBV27 CASSSPPGQRGEKLFF TGTGCCAGCAGTTCCCCCCCCGGACAGAGGGGTGAAAAACTGTTTTTT
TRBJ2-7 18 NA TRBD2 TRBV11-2 CASSLGGTSGAASYEQYF TGTGCCAGCAGCTTAGGGGGGACTAGCGGTGCGGCCTCCTACGAGCAGTACTTC
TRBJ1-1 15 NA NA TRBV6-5 CASSWLGVHVRGTFF TGTGCCAGCAGTTGGTTGGGGGTACACGTACGGGGAACTTTCTTT
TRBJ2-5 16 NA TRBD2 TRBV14 CASSHALARRLETQYF TGTGCCAGCAGCCATGCACTAGCGCGTCGGTTGGAGACCCAGTACTTC
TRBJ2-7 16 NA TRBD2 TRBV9 CASSVGRAGPPYEQYF TGTGCCAGCAGCGTAGGTCGAGCGGGGCCCCCCTACGAGCAGTACTTC
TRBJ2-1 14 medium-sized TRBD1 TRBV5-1 CASSRDRAYNEQFF TGCGCCAGCAGCCGGGACAGGGCCTACAATGAGCAGTTCTTC
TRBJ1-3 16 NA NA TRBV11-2 CASSLTGGSSGNTIYF TGTGCCAGCAGCTTAACGGGGGGTAGCTCTGGAAACACCATATATTTT
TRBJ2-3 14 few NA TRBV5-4 CASRFGQGADTQYF TGTGCCAGCAGATTTGGACAAGGGGCAGATACGCAGTATTTT
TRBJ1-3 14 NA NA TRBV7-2 CASSLDQGINTIYF TGTGCCAGCAGCTTAGATCAGGGTATCAACACCATATATTTT
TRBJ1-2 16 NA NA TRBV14 CASSPWISPAGLGYTF TGTGCCAGCAGCCCATGGATCTCTCCGGCGGGACTTGGCTACACCTTC
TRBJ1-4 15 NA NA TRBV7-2 CASSFEGRADEKLFF TGTGCCAGCAGCTTCGAGGGTAGGGCGGATGAAAAACTGTTTTTT
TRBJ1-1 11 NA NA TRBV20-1 CSASGGFEAFF TGCAGTGCTAGCGGGGGGTTTGAAGCTTTCTTT
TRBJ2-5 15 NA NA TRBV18 CASSPQGLPGETQYF TGTGCCAGCTCACCTCAGGGACTCCCGGGGGAGACCCAGTACTTC
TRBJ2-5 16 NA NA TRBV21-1 CASNTSGRASSETQYF TGTGCCAGCAATACTAGCGGGAGGGCCTCTTCGGAGACCCAGTACTTC
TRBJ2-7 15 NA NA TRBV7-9 CASSLVDRGSREQYF TGTGCCAGCAGCTTGGTCGACAGAGGATCGAGGGAGCAGTACTTC
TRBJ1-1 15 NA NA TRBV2 CASSEAALTYTEAFF TGTGCCAGCAGTGAAGCGGCTCTAACATACACTGAAGCTTTCTTT
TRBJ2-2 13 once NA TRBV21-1 CASSKTDTGELFF TGTGCCAGCAGCAAGACAGACACCGGGGAGCTGTTTTTT
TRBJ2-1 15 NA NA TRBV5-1 CASKRGAGAYNEQFF TGCGCCAGCAAGAGGGGGGCAGGAGCTTACAATGAGCAGTTCTTC
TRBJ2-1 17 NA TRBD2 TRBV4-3 CASSHRLAGGRYNEQFF TGCGCCAGCAGCCACCGACTAGCGGGAGGGAGGTACAATGAGCAGTTCTTC
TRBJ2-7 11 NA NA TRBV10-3 CATRNRDSQYF TGTGCCACCAGAAATAGGGATTCCCAGTACTTC
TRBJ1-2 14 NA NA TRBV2 CASSDRLMGYGYTF TGTGCCAGCAGTGATAGGTTAATGGGCTATGGCTACACCTTC
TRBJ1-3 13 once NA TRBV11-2 CASSLEPGNTIYF TGTGCCAGCAGCTTAGAGCCCGGAAACACCATATATTTT
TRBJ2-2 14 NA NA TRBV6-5 CASFGRALTGELFF TGTGCCAGCTTTGGCAGGGCCCTCACCGGGGAGCTGTTTTTT
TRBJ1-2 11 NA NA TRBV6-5 CASSPSYGYTF TGTGCCAGCAGCCCGTCTTATGGCTACACCTTC
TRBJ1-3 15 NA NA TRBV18 CASSPDWYSGNTIYF TGTGCCAGCTCACCTGACTGGTACTCTGGAAACACCATATATTTT
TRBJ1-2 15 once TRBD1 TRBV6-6 CASSYSGQGGLSYTF TGTGCCAGCAGTTACTCGGGACAGGGTGGGTTGAGCTACACCTTC
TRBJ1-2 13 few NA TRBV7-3 CASSLGPRYGYTF TGTGCCAGCAGCTTAGGACCCCGCTATGGCTACACCTTC
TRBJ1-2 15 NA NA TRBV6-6 CASSSGGGALSGYTF TGTGCCAGCAGTTCTGGGGGGGGCGCGCTGAGTGGCTACACCTTC
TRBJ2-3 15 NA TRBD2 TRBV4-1 CASTLGGVGTDTQYF TGCGCCAGCACCCTTGGGGGGGTAGGGACAGATACGCAGTATTTT